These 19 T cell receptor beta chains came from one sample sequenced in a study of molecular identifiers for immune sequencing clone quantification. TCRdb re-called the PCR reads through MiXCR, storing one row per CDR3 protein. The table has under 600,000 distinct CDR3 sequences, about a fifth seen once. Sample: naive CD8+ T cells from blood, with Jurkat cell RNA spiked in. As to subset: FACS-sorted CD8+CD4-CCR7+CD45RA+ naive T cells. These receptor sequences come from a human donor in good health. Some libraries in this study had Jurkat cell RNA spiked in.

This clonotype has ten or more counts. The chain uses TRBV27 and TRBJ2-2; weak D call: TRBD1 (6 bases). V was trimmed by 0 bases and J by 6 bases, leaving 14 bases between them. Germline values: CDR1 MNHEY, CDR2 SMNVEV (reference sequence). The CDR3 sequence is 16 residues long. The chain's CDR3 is CASSLSRGMRAGELFF. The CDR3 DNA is TGTGCCAGCAGTTTATCGAGGGGGATGAGGGCCGGGGAGCTGTTTTTT.

The CDR3 coding sequence is TGTGCCAGCAATCCAGGGGGCATTTACAATGAGCAGTTCTTC. Its protein product is CASNPGGIYNEQFF. V and J are TRBV6-5 and TRBJ2-1; TRBD1 aligns across 8 bases. Trimming at V came to 7 bases and at J to 4 bases, leaving 6 bases not matched to a gene. Germline values: CDR1 MNHEY, CDR2 SVGAGI. The CDR3 consists of 14 residues.

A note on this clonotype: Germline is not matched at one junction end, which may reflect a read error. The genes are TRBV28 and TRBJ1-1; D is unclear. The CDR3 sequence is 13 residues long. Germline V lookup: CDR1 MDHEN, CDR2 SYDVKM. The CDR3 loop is CASSLYQEIEAFF. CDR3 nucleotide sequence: TGTGCCAGCAGCTTATACCAGGAAATTGAAGCTTTCTTT.

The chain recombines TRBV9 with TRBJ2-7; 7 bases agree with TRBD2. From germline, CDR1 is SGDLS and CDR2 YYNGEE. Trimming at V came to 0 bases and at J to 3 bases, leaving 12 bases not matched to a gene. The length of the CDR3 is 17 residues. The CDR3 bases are TGTGCCAGCAGCGTAGGAATGGTGACGGGGGGAAACTACGAGCAGTACTTC. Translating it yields CASSVGMVTGGNYEQYF.

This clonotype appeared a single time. CDR3 sequence reads: CASSPPNSPANTEAFF. The CDR3 DNA sequence: TGTGCCAGCTCACCCCCTAATAGCCCGGCGAACACTGAAGCTTTCTTT. V usage is TRBV18 and J usage is TRBJ1-1; D is ambiguous. The V end was cut by 3 bases, the J end by 1 base, with 15 bases between. This CDR3 comprises 16 residues. Per the germline V gene, CDR1 is KGHSH and CDR2 is LQKENI.

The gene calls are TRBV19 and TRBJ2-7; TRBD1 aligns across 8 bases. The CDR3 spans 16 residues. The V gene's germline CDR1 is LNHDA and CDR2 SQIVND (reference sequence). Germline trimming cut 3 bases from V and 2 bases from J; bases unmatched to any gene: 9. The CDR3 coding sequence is TGTGCCAGTAGTATCTGGGCGGGACAGGCGACCTACGAGCAGTACTTC. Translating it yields CASSIWAGQATYEQYF. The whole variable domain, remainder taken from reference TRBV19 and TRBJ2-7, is DGGITQSPKYLFRKEGQNVTLSCEQNLNHDAMYWYRQDPGQGLRLIYYSQIVNDFQKGDIAEGYSVSREKKESFPLTVTSAQKNPTAFYLCASSIWAGQATYEQYFGPGTRLTVT.

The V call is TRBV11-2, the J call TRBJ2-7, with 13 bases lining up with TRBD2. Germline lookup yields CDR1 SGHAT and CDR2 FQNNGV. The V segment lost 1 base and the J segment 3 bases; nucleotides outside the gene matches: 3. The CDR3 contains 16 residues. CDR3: CASSLVGTSGVYEQYF. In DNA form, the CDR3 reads TGTGCCAGCAGCTTAGTAGGGACTAGCGGGGTCTACGAGCAGTACTTC.

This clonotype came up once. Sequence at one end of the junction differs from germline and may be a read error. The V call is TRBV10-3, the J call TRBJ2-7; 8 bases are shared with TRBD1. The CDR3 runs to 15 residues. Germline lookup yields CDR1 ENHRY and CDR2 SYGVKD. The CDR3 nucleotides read TGTGCCATCATGGGGACCGGGACAGGCGAATACGAGCGGTACTTC. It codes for CAIMGTGTGEYERYF.

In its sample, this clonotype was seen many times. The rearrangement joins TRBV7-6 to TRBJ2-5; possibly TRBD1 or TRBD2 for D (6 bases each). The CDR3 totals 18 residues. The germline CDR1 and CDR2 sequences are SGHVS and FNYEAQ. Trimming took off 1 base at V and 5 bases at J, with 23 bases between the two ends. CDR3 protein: CASSLDPTSPGESETQYF. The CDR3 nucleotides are TGTGCCAGCAGCTTAGATCCCACTAGCCCAGGGGAGAGTGAGACCCAGTACTTC.

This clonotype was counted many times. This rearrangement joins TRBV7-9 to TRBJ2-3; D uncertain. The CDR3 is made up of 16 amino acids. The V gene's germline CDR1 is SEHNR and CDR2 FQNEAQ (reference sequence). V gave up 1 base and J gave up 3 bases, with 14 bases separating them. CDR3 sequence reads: CASSLVVYDLTDTQYF. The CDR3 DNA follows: TGTGCCAGCAGCTTAGTGGTGTACGATCTAACAGATACGCAGTATTTT.

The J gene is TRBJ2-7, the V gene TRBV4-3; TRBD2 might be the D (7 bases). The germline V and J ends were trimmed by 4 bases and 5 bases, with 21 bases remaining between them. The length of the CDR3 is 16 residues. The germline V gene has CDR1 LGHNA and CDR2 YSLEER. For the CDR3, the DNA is TGCGCCAGCAGCCCCAGCGTAGGCGGGGGCTTGCACGAGCAGTACTTC. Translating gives CASSPSVGGGLHEQYF.

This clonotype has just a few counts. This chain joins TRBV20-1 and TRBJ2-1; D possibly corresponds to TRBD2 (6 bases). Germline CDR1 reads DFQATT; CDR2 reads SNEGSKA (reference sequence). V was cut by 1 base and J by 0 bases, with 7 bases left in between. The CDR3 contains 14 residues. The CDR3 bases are TGCAGTGCTAGAGTAGCGGCCTCCTACAATGAGCAGTTCTTC. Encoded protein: CSARVAASYNEQFF.

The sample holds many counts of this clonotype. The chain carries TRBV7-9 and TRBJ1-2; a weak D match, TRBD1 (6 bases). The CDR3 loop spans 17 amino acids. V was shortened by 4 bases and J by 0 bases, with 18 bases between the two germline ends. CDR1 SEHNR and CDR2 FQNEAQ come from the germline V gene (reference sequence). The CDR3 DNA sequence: TGTGCCAGCAGCTCAAATCAGGGGCGCCGGGCTAACTATGGCTACACCTTC. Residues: CASSSNQGRRANYGYTF.

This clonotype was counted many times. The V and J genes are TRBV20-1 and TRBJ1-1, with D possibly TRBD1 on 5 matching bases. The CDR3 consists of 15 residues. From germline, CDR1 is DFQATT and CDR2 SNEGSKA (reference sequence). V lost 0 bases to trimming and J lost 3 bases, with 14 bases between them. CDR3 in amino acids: CSARDLRAGDTEAFF. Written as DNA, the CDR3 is TGCAGTGCTAGAGATTTAAGGGCGGGGGACACTGAAGCTTTCTTT.

The DNA for the CDR3 is TGTGCCAGCAGTGTCCGGGTGGAAGGCGAGCAGTACTTC. It encodes CASSVRVEGEQYF. The chain combines TRBV6-1 with TRBJ2-7; D is uncertain. V lost 4 bases to trimming and J lost 6 bases, with 13 bases between them. The CDR3 runs to 13 residues. CDR1 and CDR2 (germline): MNHNS, SASEGT.

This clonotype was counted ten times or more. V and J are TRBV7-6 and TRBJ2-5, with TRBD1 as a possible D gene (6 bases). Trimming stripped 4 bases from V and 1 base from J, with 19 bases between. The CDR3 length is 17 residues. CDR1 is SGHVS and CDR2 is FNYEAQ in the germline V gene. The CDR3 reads CASSSRARDMPQETQYF. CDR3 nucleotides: TGTGCCAGCAGCTCACGGGCCCGGGACATGCCCCAAGAGACCCAGTACTTC. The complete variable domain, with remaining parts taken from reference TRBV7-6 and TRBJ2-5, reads GAGVSQSPRYKVTKRGQDVALRCDPISGHVSLYWYRQALGQGPEFLTYFNYEAQQDKSGLPNDRFSAERPEGSISTLTIQRTEQRDSAMYRCASSSRARDMPQETQYFGPGTRLLVL.

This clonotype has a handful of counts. The DNA of the CDR3 is TGTGCCAGCAGTTACGCCGATTCTGCGGAAGCTTTCTTT. Protein sequence: CASSYADSAEAFF. The chain combines TRBV6-6 with TRBJ1-1, with unresolved D. Germline CDR1 and CDR2: MNHNY and SVGAGI (reference sequence). This CDR3 comprises 13 residues. V dropped 2 bases and J dropped 8 bases, with 12 bases sitting between them.

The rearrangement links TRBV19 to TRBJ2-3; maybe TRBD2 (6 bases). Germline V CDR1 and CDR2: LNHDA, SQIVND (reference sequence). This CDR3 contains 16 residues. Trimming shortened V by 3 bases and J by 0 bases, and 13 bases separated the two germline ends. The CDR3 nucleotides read TGTGCCAGTAGTATCGATGGAGGGCCTAGCACAGATACGCAGTATTTT. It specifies CASSIDGGPSTDTQYF. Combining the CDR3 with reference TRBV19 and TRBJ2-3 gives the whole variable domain DGGITQSPKYLFRKEGQNVTLSCEQNLNHDAMYWYRQDPGQGLRLIYYSQIVNDFQKGDIAEGYSVSREKKESFPLTVTSAQKNPTAFYLCASSIDGGPSTDTQYFGPGTRLTVL.

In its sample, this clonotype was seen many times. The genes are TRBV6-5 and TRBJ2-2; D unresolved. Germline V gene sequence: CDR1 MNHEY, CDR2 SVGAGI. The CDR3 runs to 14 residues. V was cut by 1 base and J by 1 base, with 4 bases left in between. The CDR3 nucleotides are TGTGCCAGCAGTTACTTGGTGAACACCGGGGAGCTGTTTTTT. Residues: CASSYLVNTGELFF.